This paragraph reports one TCR beta chain. No antigen is known for it. CD45RO-negative, CCR7-positively selected cells formed the naive CD8 fraction, excluding terminally differentiated effector memory CD45RA+ cells. The sample comes from a study of shared clonotypes between healthy human individuals. The table came from immunoSEQ multiplex PCR; TCRdb's copy has only in-frame clones and leaves some out. The table has hundreds of thousands of clones, roughly 98% seen once. The CDR3 consists of 15 residues. CDR1 SNHLY and CDR2 FYNNEI come from the germline V gene. J was trimmed by 3 bases and V by 2 bases; bases with no gene match: 7. Study-level results: Naive CD4 clonotype sharing across several donors was about 5%. Only blood samples were collected, and tissue repertoires likely differ. A reduction in generation probabilities was seen for non-shared clonotypes relative to those shared by all four donors.

This chain joins TRBV2 and TRBJ2-7, with 7 bases aligning to TRBD2. This TCR was sampled from a man aged 30 to 39 in good health. Source material: naive CD8+ T cells sorted from blood. CDR3 DNA sequence: TGTGCCAGCAGTGAAAAGACTAGCAAAATCTACGAGCAGTACTTC. It codes for CASSEKTSKIYEQYF.